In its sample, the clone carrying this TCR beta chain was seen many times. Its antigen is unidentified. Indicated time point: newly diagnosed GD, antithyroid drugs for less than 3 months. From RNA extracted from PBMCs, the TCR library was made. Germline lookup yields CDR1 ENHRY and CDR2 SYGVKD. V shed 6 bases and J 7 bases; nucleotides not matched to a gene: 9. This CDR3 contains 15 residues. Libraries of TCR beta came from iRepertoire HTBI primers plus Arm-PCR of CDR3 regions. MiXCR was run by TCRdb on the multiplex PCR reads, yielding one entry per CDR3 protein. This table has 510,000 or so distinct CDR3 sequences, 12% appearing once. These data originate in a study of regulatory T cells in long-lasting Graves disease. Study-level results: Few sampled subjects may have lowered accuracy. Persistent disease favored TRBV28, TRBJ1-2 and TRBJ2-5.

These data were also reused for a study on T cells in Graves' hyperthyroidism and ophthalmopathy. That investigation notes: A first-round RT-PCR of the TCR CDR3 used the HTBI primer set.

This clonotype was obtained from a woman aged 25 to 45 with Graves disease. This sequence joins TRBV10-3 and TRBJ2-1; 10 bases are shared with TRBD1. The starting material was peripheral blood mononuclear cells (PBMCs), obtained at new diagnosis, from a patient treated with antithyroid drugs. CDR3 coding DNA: TGTGCCATCAGGGGACAGGGGACCCCTAGGAATGAGCAGTTCTTC. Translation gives CAIRGQGTPRNEQFF.